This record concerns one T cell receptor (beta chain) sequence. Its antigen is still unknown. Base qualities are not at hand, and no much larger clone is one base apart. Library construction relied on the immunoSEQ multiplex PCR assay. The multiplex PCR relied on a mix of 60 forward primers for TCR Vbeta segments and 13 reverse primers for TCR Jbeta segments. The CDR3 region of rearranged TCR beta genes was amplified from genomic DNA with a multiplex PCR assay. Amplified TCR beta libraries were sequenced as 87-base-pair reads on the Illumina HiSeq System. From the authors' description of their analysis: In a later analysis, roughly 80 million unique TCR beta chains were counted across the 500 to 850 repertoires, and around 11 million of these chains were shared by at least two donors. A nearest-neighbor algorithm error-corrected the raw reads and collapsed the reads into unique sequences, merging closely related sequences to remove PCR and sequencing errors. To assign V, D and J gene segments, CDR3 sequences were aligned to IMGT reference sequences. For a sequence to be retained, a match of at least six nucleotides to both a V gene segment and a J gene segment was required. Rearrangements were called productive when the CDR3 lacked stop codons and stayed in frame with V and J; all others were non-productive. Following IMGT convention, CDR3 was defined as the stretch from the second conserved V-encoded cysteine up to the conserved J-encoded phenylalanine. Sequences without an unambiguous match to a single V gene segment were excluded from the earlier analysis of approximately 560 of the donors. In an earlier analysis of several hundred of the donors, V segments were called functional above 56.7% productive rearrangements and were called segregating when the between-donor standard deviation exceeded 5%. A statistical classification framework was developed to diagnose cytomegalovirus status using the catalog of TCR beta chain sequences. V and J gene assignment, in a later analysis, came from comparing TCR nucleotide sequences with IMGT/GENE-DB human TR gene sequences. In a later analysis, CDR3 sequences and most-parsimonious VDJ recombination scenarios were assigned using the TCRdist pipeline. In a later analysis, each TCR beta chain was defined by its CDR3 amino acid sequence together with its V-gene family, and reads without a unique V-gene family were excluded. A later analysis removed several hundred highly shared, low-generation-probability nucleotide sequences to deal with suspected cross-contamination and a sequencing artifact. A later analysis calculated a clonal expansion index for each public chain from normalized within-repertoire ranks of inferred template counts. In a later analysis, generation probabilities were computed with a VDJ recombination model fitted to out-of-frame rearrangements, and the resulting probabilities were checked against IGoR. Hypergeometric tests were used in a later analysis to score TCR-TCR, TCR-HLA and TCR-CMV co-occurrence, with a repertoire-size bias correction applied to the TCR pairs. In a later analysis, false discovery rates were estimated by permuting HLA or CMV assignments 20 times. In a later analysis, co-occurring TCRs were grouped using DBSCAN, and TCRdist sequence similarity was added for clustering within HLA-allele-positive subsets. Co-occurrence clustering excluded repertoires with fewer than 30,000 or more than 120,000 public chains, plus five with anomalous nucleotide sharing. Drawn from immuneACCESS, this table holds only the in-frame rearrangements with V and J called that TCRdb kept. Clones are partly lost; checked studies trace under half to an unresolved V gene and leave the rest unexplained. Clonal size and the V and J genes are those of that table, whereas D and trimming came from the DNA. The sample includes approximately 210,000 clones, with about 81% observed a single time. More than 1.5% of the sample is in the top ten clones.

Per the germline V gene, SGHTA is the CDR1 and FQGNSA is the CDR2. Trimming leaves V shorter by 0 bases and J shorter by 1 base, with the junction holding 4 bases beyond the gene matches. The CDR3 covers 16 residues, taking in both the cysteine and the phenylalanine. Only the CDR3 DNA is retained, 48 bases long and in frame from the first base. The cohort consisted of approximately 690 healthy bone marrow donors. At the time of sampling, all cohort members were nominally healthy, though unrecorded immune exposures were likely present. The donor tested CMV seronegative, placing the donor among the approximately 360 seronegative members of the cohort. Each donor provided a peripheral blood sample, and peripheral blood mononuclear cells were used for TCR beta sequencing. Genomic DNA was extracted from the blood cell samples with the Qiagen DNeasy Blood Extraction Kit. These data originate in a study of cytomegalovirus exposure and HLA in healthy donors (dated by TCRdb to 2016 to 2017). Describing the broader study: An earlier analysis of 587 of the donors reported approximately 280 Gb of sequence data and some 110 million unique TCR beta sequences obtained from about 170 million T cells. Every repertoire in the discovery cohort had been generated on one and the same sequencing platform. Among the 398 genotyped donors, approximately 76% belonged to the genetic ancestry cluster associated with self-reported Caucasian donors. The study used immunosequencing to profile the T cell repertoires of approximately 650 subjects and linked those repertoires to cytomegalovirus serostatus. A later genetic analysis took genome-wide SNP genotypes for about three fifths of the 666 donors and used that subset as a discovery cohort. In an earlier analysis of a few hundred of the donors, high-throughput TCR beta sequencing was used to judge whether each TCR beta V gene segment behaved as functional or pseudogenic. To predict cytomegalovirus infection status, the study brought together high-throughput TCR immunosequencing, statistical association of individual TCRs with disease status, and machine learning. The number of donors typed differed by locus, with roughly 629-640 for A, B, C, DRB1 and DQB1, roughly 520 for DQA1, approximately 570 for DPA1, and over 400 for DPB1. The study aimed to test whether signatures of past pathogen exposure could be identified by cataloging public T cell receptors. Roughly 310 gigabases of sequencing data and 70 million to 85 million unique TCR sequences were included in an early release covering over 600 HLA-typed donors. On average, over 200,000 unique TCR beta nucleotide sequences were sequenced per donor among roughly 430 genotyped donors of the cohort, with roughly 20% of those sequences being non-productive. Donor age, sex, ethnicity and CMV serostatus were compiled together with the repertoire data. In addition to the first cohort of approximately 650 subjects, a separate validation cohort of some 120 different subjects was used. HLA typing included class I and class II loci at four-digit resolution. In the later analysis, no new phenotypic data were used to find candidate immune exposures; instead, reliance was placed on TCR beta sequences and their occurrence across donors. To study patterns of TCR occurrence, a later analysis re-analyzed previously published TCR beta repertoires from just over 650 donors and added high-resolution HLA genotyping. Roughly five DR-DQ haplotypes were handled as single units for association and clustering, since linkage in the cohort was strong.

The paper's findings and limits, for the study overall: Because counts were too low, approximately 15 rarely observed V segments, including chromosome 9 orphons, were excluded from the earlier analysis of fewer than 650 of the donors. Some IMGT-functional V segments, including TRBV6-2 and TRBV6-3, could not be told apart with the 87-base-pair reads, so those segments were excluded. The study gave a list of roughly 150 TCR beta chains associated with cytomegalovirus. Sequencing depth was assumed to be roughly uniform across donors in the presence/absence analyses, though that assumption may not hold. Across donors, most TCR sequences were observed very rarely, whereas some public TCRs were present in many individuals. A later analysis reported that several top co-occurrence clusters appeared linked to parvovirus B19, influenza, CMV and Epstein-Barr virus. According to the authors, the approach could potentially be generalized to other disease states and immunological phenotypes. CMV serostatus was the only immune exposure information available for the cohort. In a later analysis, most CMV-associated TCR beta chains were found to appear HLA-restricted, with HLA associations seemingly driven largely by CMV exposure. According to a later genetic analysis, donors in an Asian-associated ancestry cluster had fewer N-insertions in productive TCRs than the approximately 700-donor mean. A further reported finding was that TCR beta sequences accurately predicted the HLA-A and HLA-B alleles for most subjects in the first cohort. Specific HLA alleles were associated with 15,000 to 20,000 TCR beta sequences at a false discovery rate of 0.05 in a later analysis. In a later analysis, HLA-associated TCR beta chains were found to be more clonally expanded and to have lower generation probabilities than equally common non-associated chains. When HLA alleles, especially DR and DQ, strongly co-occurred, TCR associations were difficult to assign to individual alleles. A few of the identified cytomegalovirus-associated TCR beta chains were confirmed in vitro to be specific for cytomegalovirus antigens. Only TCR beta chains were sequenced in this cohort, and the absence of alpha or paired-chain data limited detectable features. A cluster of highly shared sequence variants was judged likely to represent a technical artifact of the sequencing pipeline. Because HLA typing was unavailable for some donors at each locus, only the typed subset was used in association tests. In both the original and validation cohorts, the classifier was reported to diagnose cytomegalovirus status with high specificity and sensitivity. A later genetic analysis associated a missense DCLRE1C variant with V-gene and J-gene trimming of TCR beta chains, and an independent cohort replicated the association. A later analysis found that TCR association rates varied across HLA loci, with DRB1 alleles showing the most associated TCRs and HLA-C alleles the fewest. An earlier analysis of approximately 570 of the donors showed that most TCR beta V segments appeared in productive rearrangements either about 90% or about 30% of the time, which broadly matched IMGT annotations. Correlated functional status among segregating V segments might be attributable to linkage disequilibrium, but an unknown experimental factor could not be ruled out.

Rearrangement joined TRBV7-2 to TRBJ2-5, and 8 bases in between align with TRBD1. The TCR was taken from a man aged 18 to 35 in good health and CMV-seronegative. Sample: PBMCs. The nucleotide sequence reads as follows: TGTGCCAGCAGCTTAGCGAACAGGGGGTCCCAAGAGACCCAGTACTTC. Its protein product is CASSLANRGSQETQYF.